Following are 8 T cell receptor beta chains from one sample sequenced in a study of T cells in localized non-small cell lung cancer. The repertoire was sequenced with immunoSEQ multiplex PCR; TCRdb's copy has only in-frame clones and lacks some. Of 38,000 or so clones in the sample, 81% were seen once. The sequences come from peripheral blood mononuclear cells, collected before any cancer treatment. These TCRs come from a male donor aged 60 or over with stage II lung adenocarcinoma.

This chain joins TRBV18 and TRBJ1-2, with a possible D match to TRBD1 (6 bases). Germline CDR1 reads KGHSH; CDR2 reads LQKENI. V lost 3 bases to trimming and J lost 2 bases, with 16 bases between them. The CDR3 is 16 amino acids. In DNA, the CDR3 is TGTGCCAGCTCACCCACGAAGGAGGGGGGGAACTATGGCTACACCTTC. Translation: CASSPTKEGGNYGYTF.

This clone occurred once. The V and J genes are TRBV14 and TRBJ2-7; perhaps TRBD1 as D (5 bases). The CDR3 runs 17 residues. The germline V and J ends were trimmed by 0 bases and 2 bases, with 17 bases remaining between them. CDR1 and CDR2 from the germline V gene are SGHDN and FVKESK. The CDR3 sequence is CASSQERGTLRTYEQYF. DNA of the CDR3: TGTGCCAGCAGCCAAGAAAGGGGTACCCTTCGTACCTACGAGCAGTACTTC.

The chain employs TRBV29-1 and TRBJ2-2, with TRBD2 identical over 15 bases. Trimming cost V 3 bases and J 3 bases; bases outside gene matches: 5. This CDR3 contains 17 residues. Germline CDR1 SQVTM, CDR2 ANQGSEA. The DNA of the CDR3 is TGCAGCGTTGAGGGACTAGCGGGAGGAAGGGACACCGGGGAGCTGTTTTTT. Its protein is CSVEGLAGGRDTGELFF.

The chain joins TRBV5-4 to TRBJ1-3; D not resolved. This CDR3 region has 13 residues. The V end was cut by 5 bases, the J end by 1 base, with 7 bases between. Per the germline V gene, CDR1 is SGHNT and CDR2 is YYREEE (reference sequence). The CDR3 bases are TGTGCCAGCAGTCCGGGTTCTGGAAACACCATATATTTT. Translated, it gives CASSPGSGNTIYF. The variable domain in full, with the rest retrieved from reference TRBV5-4 and TRBJ1-3, is ETGVTQSPTHLIKTRGQQVTLRCSSQSGHNTVSWYQQALGQGPQFIFQYYREEENGRGNFPPRFSGLQFPNYSSELNVNALELDDSALYLCASSPGSGNTIYFGEGSWLTVV.

The chain is built from TRBV11-1 and TRBJ1-1; D gene uncertain. Germline-derived CDR1 and CDR2 are SGHAT and FQDESV (reference sequence). The CDR3 length is 12 residues. Trimming pared 3 bases from V and 1 base from J, leaving 3 bases between. The CDR3 bases are TGTGCCAGCAGCTTCCCGAACACTGAAGCTTTCTTT. This codes for CASSFPNTEAFF.

This chain joins TRBV5-1 and TRBJ1-1; D uncertain. Trimming removed 4 bases at V and 1 base at J, with 14 bases between. Germline V gene data show CDR1 as SGHRS and CDR2 as YFSETQ. The CDR3 length is 15 residues. The DNA of the CDR3 is TGCGCCAGCAGCAGGCGCGGACTGCCGAACACTGAAGCTTTCTTT. This gives the protein CASSRRGLPNTEAFF.

This chain links TRBV19 with TRBJ2-2; D is unclear. Germline CDR1 reads LNHDA; CDR2 reads SQIVND (reference sequence). Trimming cost V 6 bases and J 1 base, with 12 bases left between them. The CDR3 runs to 15 residues. CDR3 coding DNA: TGTGCCAGTAGCGATGAACGTCGGAACACCGGGGAGCTGTTTTTT. Translated: CASSDERRNTGELFF.

CDR3 nucleotide sequence: TGTGCCAGCAGCCAAGTAGCTAGCGGGAGGACAGATACGCAGTATTTT. Translation: CASSQVASGRTDTQYF. This rearrangement joins TRBV14 to TRBJ2-3, with TRBD2 matching over 11 bases. The germline V gene has CDR1 SGHDN and CDR2 FVKESK. After removal of 1 base from V and 3 bases from J, the junction contained 3 bases not matched to a gene. The CDR3 loop spans 16 amino acids.